These 6 T cell receptor beta chains originate from one sample sequenced in a study of blood T cell repertoires in COVID-19 (dated by TCRdb to about 2020). The method behind the library was the immunoSEQ multiplex PCR assay. TCRdb limited this immuneACCESS table to in-frame rearrangements with V and J called. A share of clones is missing; checked studies link under half to unresolved V genes, and the rest is unexplained. The sample table shows hundreds of thousands of clones, and roughly 80% are seen once. The top ten clonotypes cover about 8.9% of the sample. The sample consisted of peripheral blood. These receptors originate from an elderly man with acute or convalescent COVID-19.

The chain has TRBV10-2 and TRBJ2-1, with D perhaps TRBD2 (6 bases). The germline V gene has CDR1 WSHSY and CDR2 SAAADI. Between the trimmed V and J ends, which lost 6 bases and 0 bases, there was a span of 12 bases. The CDR3 runs 15 residues. The CDR3 DNA sequence: TGCGCCAGCAGGATAGCGGTGAGCTCCTACAATGAGCAGTTCTTC. Its translation is CASRIAVSSYNEQFF.

This clone was counted a few times. The chain recombines TRBV2 with TRBJ1-2; no reliable D call. Germline CDR1 SNHLY, CDR2 FYNNEI. The length of the CDR3 is 14 residues. Deletions cut 0 bases from V and 5 bases from J, with 10 bases between. CDR3 region: CASSEAGSEYGYTF. DNA for the CDR3: TGTGCCAGCAGTGAAGCCGGCAGCGAGTATGGCTACACCTTC.

V and J are TRBV27 and TRBJ2-7, with D possibly matching TRBD1 (5 bases). Trimming removed 5 bases from V and 2 bases from J, with 13 bases in between. CDR1 and CDR2 (germline): MNHEY, SMNVEV (reference sequence). The CDR3 extends over 14 amino acids. CDR3 sequence: CASSEQGIPYEQYF. CDR3 sequence (DNA): TGTGCCAGCAGTGAGCAGGGTATACCCTACGAGCAGTACTTC.

The rearrangement joins TRBV24-1 to TRBJ2-7; D is perhaps TRBD1 (7 bases). The germline CDR1 and CDR2 sequences are KGHDR and SFDVKD. V was clipped by 2 bases and J by 2 bases, with 15 bases between them. The CDR3 spans 16 residues. The CDR3 DNA reads TGTGCCACCAGTGATTCGCGGGACAGCTTCCCCTACGAGCAGTACTTC. The encoded protein is CATSDSRDSFPYEQYF.

This clone showed up just a few times. The rearrangement uses TRBV29-1 and TRBJ2-5; maybe TRBD2 (5 bases). Trimming shortened V by 7 bases and J by 5 bases, and 14 bases separated the two germline ends. CDR3 length: 12 residues. CDR1 and CDR2 from the germline V gene are SQVTM and ANQGSEA. This CDR3 is CSGNHGGETQYF. DNA for the CDR3: TGCAGCGGCAACCACGGCGGGGAGACCCAGTACTTC.

This clone was observed a handful of times. Here the CDR3 DNA reads TGCAGCGTTGAAGGGGGGGGAGCGCCAACAATTGAGCAGTTCTTC. It codes for CSVEGGGAPTIEQFF. This chain links TRBV29-1 with TRBJ2-1; 7 positions match TRBD2. The CDR3 spans 15 residues. Unmatched junction bases numbered 12, after V lost 1 base and J lost 9 bases. Germline CDR1 reads SQVTM; CDR2 reads ANQGSEA.